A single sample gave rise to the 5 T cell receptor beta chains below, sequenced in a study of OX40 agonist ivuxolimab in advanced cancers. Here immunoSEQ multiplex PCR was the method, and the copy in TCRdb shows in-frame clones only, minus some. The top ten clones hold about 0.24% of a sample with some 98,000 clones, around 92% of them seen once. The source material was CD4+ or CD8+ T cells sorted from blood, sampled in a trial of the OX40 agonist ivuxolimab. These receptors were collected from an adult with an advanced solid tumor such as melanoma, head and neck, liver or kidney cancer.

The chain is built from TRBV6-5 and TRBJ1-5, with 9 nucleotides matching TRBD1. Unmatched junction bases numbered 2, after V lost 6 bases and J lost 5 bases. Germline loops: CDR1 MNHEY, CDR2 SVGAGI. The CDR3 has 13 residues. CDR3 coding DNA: TGTGCCAGCAGGGACAGGGGCGATCAGCCCCAGCATTTT. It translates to CASRDRGDQPQHF.

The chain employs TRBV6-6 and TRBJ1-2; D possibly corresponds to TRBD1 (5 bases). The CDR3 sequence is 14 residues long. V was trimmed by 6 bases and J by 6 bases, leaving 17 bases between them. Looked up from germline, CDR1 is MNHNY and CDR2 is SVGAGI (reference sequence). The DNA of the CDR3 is TGTGCCAGCAGCCGACAGATTCATCCGGATGGCTACACCTTC. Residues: CASSRQIHPDGYTF.

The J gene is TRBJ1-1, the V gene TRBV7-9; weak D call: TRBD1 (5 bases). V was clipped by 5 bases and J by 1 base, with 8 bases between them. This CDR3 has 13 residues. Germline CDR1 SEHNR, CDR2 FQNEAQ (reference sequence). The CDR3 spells CASSLTGNTEAFF. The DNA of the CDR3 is TGTGCCAGCAGCCTCACAGGGAACACTGAAGCTTTCTTT.

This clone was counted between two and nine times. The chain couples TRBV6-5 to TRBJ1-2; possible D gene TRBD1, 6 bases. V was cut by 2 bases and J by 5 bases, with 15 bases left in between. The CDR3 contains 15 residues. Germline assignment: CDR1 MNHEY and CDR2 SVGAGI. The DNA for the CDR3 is TGTGCCAGCAGTTACATCACAGGGTCGGTTTATGGCTACACCTTC. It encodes CASSYITGSVYGYTF.

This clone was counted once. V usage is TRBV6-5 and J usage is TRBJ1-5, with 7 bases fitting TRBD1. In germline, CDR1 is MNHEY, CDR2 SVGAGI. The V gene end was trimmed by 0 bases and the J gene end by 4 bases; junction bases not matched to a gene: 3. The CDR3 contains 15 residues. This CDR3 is CASSYSGQRNQPQHF. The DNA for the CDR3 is TGTGCCAGCAGTTACTCGGGACAGAGGAATCAGCCCCAGCATTTT.